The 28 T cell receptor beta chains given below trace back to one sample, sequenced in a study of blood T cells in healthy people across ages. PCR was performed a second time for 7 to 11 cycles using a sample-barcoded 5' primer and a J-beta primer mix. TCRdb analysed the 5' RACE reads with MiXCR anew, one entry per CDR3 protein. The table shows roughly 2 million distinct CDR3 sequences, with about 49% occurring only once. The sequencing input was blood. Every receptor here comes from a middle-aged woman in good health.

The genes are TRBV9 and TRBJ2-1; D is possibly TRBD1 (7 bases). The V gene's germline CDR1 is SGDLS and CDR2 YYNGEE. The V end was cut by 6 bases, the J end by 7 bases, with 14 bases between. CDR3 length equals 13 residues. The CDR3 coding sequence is TGTGCCAGCAATCTCGGGGGACAGAATGAGCAGTTCTTC. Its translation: CASNLGGQNEQFF.

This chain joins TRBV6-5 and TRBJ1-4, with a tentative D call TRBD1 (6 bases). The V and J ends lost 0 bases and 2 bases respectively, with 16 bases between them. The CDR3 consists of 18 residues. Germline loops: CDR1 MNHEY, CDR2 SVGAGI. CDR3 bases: TGTGCCAGCAGTTACTCTCGGGCAGGAAGGGGGACTAATGAAAAACTGTTTTTT. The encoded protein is CASSYSRAGRGTNEKLFF.

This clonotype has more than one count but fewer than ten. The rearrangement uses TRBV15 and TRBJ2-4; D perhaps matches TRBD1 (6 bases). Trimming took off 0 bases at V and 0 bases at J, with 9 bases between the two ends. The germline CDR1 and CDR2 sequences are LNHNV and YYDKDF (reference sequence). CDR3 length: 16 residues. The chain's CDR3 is CATSRDTGLAKNIQYF. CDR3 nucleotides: TGTGCCACCAGCAGAGATACAGGGCTAGCCAAAAACATTCAGTACTTC.

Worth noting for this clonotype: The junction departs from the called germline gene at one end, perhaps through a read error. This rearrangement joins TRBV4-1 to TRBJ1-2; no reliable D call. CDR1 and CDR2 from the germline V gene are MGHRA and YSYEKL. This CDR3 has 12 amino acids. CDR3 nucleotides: TGCGCCAGCAGCCCCGGCGACTATGGCTACATCTTC. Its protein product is CASSPGDYGYIF.

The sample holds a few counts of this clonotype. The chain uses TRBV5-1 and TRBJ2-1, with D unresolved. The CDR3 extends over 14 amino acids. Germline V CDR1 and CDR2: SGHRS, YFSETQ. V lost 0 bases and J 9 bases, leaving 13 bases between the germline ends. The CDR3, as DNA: TGCGCCAGCAGCTTGGGTCTGCTTTGGGTTGAGCAGTTCTTC. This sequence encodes CASSLGLLWVEQFF.

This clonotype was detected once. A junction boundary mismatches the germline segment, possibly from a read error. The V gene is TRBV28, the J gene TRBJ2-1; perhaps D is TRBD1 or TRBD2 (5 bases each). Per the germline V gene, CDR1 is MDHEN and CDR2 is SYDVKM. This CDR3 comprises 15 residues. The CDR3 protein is CASSSPGRDYCKQFF. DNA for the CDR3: TGCGCCAGCAGTTCTCCGGGACGGGATTACTGTAAGCAGTTCTTC.

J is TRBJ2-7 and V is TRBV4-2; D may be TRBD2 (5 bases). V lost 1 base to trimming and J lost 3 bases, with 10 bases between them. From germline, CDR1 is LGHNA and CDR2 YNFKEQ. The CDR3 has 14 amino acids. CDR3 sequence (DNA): TGTGCCAGCAGCCAAGGCCCAGCGGTCTACGAGCAGTACTTC. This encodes CASSQGPAVYEQYF.

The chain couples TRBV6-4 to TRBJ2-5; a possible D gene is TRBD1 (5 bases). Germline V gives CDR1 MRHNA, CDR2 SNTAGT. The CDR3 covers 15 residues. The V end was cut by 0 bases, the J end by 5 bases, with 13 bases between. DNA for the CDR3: TGTGCCAGCAGTGACTCGGCTGATCCAGGGGAGACCCAGTACTTC. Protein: CASSDSADPGETQYF.

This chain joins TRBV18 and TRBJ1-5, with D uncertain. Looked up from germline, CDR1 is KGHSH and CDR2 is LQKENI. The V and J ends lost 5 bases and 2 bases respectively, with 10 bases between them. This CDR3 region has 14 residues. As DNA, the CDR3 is TGTGCCAGCTCAACCCGTGGCGGCAATCAGCCCCAGCATTTT. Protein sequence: CASSTRGGNQPQHF.

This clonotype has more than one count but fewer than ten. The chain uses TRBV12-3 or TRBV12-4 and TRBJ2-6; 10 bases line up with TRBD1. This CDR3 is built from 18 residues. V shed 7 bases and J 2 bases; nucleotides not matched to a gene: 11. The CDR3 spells CASTHPGTGVPGANVLTF. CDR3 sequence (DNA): TGTGCCAGCACCCATCCCGGGACAGGGGTACCTGGGGCCAACGTCCTGACTTTC.

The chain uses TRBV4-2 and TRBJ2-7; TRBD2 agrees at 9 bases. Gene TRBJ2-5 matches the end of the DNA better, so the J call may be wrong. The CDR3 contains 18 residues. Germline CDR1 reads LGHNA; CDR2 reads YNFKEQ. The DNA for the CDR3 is TGTGCCAGCAGCGACTGGTCAGTAGCGGGGGCCTACGGGGAGACCCAGTACTTC. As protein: CASSDWSVAGAYGETQYF.

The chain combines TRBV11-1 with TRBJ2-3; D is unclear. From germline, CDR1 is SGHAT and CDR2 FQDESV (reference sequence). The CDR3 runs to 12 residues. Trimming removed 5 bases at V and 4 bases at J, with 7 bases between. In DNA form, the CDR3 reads TGTGCCAGCAGCCGATTTGCAGATACGCAGTATTTT. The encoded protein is CASSRFADTQYF. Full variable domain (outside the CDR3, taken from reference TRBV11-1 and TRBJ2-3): EAEVAQSPRYKITEKSQAVAFWCDPISGHATLYWYRQILGQGPELLVQFQDESVVDDSQLPKDRFSAERLKGVDSTLKIQPAELGDSAMYLCASSRFADTQYFGPGTRLTVL.

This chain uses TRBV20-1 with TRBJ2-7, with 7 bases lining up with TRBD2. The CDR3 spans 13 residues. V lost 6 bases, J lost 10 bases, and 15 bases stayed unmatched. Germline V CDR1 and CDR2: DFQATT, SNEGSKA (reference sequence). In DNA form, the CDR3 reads TGCAGTGCCCGCGGGGGAGACAAGAGAACCCAGTACTTC. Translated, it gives CSARGGDKRTQYF.

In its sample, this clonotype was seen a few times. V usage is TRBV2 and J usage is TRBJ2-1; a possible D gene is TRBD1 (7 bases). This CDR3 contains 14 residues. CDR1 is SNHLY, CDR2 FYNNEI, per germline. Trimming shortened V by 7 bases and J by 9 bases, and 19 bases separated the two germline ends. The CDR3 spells CASTGGQNSGEQFF. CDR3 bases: TGTGCCAGCACCGGGGGACAGAACAGTGGTGAGCAGTTCTTC.

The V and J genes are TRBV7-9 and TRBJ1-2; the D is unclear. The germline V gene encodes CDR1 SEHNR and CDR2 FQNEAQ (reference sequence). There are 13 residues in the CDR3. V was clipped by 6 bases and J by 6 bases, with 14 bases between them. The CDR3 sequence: CASRADRPNGYTF. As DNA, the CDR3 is TGTGCCAGCAGAGCCGACCGCCCGAATGGCTACACCTTC.

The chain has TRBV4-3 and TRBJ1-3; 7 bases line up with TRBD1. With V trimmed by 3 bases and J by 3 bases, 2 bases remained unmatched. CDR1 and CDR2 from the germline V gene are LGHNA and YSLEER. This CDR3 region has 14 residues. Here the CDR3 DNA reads TGCGCCAGCAGCCATACAGGGGTTGGAAACACCATATATTTT. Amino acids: CASSHTGVGNTIYF.

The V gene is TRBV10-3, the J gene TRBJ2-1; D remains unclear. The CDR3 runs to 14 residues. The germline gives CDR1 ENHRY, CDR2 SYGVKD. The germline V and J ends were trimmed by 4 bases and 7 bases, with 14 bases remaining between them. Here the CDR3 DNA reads TGTGCCATCAGTGCTAATCCTTCTCCAAATGAGCAGTTCTTC. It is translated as CAISANPSPNEQFF.

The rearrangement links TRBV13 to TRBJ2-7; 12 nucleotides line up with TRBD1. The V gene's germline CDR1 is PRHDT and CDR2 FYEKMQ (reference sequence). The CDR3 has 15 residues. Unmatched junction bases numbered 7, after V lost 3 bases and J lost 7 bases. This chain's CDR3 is CASSLGQGAHNEQYF. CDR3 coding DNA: TGTGCCAGCAGCTTGGGACAGGGGGCCCACAATGAGCAGTACTTC.

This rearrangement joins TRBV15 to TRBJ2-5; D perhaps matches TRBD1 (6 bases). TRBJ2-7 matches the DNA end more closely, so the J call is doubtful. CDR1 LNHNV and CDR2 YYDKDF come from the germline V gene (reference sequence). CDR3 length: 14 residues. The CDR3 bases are TGTGCCACCAGCAGAGACAGGGGTGTGCTCGAGCAGTACTTC. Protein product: CATSRDRGVLEQYF.

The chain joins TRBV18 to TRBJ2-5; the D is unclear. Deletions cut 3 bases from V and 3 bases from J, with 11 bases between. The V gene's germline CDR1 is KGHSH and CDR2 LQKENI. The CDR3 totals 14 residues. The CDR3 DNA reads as TGTGCCAGCTCACCCTCGCAGGTCAAAGAGACCCAGTACTTC. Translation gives CASSPSQVKETQYF.

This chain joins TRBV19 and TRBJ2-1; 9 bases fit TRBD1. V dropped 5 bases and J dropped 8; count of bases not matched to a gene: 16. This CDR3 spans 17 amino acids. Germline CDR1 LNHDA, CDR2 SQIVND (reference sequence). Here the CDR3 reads CASSPYPGTGFTDEQFF. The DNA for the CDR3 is TGTGCCAGTAGTCCCTATCCGGGGACAGGGTTTACGGATGAGCAGTTCTTC.

The CDR3 loop reads CASSPPGRGQGGYTF. CDR3 bases: TGTGCCAGCAGTCCCCCGGGGAGGGGGCAAGGTGGCTACACCTTC. This chain links TRBV27 with TRBJ1-2; 7 nucleotides line up with TRBD1. Germline values: CDR1 MNHEY, CDR2 SMNVEV (reference sequence). The CDR3 runs to 15 residues. Trimming cost V 5 bases and J 7 bases; bases outside gene matches: 13.

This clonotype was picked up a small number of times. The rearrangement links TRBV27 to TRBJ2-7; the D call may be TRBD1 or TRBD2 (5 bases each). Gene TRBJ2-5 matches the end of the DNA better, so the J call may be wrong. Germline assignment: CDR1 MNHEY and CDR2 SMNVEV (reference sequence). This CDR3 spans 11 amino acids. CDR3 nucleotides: TGTGCCTCTCAACGTGGGGGGACCCAGTACTTC. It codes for CASQRGGTQYF.

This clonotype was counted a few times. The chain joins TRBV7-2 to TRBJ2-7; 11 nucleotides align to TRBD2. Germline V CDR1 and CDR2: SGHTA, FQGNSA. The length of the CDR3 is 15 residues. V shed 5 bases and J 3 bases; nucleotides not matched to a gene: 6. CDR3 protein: CASSLDSGGDYEQYF. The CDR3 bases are TGTGCCAGCAGCCTCGATAGCGGGGGGGACTACGAGCAGTACTTC.

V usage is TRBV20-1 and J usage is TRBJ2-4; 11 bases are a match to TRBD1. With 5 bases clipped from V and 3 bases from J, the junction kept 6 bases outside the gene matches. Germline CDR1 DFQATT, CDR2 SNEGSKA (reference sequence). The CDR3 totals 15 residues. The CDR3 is CSAGTGGMSKNIQYF. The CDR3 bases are TGCAGTGCTGGGACAGGGGGAATGAGCAAAAACATTCAGTACTTC.

DNA for the CDR3: TGCATTATCCGGGACAGGGTAGGGACTGAAGCTTTCTTT. As protein: CIIRDRVGTEAFF. This chain connects TRBV20-1 to TRBJ1-1, with 9 bases aligning to TRBD1. Germline assignment: CDR1 DFQATT and CDR2 SNEGSKA (reference sequence). CDR3 size: 13 residues.

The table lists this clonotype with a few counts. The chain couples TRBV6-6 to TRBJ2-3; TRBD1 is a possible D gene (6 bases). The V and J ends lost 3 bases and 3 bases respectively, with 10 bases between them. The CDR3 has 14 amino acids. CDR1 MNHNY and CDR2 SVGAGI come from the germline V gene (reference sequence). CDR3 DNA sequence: TGTGCCAGCAGTTATCCCGACAGGACAGATACGCAGTATTTT. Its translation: CASSYPDRTDTQYF.

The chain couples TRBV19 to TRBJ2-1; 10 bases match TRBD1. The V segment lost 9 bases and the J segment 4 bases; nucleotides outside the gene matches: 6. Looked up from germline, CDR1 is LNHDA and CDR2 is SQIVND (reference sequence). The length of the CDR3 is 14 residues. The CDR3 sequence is CASGRGQGYNEQFF. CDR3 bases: TGTGCCAGCGGGAGGGGACAGGGGTACAATGAGCAGTTCTTC.